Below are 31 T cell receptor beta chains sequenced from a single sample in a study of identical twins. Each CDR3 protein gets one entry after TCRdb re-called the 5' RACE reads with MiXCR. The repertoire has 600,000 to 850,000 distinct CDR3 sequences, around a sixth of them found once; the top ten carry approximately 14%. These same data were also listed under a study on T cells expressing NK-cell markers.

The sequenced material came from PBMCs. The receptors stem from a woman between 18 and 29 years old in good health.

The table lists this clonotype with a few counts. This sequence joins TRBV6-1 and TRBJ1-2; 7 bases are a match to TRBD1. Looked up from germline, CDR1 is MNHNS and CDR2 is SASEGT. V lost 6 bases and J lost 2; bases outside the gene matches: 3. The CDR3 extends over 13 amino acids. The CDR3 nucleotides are TGTGCCAGCAGGGGACAGCTGAACTATGGCTACACCTTC. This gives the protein CASRGQLNYGYTF.

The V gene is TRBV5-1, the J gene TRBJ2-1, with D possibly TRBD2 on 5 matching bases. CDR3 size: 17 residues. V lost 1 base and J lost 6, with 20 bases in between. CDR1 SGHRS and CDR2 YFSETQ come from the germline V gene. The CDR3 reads CASSLSPSTSLGNEQFF. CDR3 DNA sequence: TGCGCCAGCAGCTTGAGTCCTAGCACCTCCTTGGGCAATGAGCAGTTCTTC.

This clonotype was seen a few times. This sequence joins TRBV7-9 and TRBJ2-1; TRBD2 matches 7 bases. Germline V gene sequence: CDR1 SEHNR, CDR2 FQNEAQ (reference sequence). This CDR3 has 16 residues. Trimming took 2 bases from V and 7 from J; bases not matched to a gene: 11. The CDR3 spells CASSLTSSGFPNEQFF. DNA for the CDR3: TGTGCCAGCAGCTTAACGTCTAGCGGTTTCCCGAATGAGCAGTTCTTC.

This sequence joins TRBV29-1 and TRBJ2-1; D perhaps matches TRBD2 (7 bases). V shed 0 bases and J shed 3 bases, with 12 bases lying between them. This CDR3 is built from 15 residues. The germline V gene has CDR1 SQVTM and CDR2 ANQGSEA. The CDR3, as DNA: TGCAGCGTTGAAGACCGGGGGGCATACTACAATGAGCAGTTCTTC. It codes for CSVEDRGAYYNEQFF.

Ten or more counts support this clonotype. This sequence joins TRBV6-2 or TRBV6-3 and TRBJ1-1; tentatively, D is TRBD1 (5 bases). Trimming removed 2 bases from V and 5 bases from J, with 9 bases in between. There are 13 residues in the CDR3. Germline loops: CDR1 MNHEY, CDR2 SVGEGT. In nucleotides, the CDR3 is TGTGCCAGCAGTTACCAGGGAGGGACTGAAGCTTTCTTT. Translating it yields CASSYQGGTEAFF.

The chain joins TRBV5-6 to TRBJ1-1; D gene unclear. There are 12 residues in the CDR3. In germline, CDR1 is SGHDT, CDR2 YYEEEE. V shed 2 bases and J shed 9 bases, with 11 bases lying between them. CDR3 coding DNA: TGTGCCAGCAGCTTATGGGCGACTAAAGCTTTCTTT. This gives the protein CASSLWATKAFF.

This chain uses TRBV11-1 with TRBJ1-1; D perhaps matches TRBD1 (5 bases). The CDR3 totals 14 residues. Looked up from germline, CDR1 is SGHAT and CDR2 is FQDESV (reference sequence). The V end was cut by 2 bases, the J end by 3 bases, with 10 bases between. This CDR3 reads CASSLLWGDTEAFF. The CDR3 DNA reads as TGTGCCAGCAGCTTACTCTGGGGGGACACTGAAGCTTTCTTT. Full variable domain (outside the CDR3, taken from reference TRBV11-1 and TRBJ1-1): EAEVAQSPRYKITEKSQAVAFWCDPISGHATLYWYRQILGQGPELLVQFQDESVVDDSQLPKDRFSAERLKGVDSTLKIQPAELGDSAMYLCASSLLWGDTEAFFGQGTRLTVV.

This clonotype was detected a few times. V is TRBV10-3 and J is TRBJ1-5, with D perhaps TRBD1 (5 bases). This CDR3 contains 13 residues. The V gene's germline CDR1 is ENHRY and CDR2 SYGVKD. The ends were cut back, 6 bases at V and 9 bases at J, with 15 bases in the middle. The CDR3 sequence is CAISSGVRGPQHF. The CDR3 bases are TGTGCCATCAGCTCGGGGGTCCGAGGGCCCCAGCATTTT.

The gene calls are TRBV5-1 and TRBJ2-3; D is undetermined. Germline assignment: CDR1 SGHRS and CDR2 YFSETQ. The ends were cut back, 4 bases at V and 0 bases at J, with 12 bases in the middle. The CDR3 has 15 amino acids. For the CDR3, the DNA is TGCGCCAGCAGCCCACAAGCTCCTAGCACAGATACGCAGTATTTT. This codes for CASSPQAPSTDTQYF.

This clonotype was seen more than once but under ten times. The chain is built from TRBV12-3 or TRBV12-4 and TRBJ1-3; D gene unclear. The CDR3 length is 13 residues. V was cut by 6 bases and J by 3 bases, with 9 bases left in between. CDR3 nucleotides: TGTGCCAGCAGATCATCCAATGGAAACACCATATATTTT. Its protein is CASRSSNGNTIYF.

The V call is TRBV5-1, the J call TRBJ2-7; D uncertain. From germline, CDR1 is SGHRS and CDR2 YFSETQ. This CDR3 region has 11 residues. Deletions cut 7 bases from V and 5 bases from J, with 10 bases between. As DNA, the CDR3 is TGCGCCAGCCTGCTTTACCACGAGCAGTACTTC. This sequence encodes CASLLYHEQYF.

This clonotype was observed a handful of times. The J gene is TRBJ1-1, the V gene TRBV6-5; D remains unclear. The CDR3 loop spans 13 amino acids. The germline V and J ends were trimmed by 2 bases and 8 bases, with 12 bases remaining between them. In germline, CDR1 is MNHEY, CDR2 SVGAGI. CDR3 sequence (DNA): TGTGCCAGCAGTTACAGCCAGGTGGGGGAAGCTTTCTTT. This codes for CASSYSQVGEAFF.

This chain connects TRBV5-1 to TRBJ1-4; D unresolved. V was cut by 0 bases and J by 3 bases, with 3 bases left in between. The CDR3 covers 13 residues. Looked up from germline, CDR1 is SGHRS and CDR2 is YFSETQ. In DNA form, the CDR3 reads TGCGCCAGCAGCTTGGTTCCTAATGAAAAACTGTTTTTT. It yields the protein CASSLVPNEKLFF. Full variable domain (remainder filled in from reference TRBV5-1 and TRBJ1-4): KAGVTQTPRYLIKTRGQQVTLSCSPISGHRSVSWYQQTPGQGLQFLFEYFSETQRNKGNFPGRFSGRQFSNSRSEMNVSTLELGDSALYLCASSLVPNEKLFFGSGTQLSVL.

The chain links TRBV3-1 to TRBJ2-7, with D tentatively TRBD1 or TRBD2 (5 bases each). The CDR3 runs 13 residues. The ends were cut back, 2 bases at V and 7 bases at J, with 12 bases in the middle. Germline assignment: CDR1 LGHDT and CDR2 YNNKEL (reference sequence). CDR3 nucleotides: TGTGCCAGCAGCCAAAAGGGGTCGGGAGAGCAGTACTTC. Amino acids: CASSQKGSGEQYF.

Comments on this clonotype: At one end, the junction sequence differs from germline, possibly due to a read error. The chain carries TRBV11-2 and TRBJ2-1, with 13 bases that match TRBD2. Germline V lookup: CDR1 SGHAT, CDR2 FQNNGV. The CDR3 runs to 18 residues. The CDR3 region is CASSLVGLAGDAYNEKFF. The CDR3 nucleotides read TGTGCCAGCAGCTTAGTCGGACTAGCGGGAGATGCCTACAATGAGAAGTTCTTC.

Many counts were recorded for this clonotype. The chain's CDR3 is CASRRRTSGGETQYF. The CDR3 region has the DNA TGTGCCAGCAGACGGAGGACTAGCGGGGGAGAGACCCAGTACTTC. The chain employs TRBV6-6 and TRBJ2-5; TRBD2 matches at 13 bases. V was clipped by 6 bases and J by 4 bases; unmatched bases: 5. The CDR3 runs to 15 residues. Germline V gene sequence: CDR1 MNHNY, CDR2 SVGAGI (reference sequence).

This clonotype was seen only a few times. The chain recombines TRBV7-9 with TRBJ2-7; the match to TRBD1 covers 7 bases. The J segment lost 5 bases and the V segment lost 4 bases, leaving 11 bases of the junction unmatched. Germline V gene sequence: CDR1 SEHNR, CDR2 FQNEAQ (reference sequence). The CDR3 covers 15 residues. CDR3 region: CASSSTTGVEDEQYF. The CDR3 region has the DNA TGTGCCAGCAGCTCCACAACAGGGGTGGAGGACGAGCAGTACTTC.

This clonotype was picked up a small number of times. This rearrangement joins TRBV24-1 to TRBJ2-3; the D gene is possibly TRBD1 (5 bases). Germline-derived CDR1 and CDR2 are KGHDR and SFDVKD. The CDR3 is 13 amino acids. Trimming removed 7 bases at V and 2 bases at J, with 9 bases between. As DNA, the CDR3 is TGTGCCACCAGAAGGGGCTTCACAGATACGCAGTATTTT. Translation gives CATRRGFTDTQYF.

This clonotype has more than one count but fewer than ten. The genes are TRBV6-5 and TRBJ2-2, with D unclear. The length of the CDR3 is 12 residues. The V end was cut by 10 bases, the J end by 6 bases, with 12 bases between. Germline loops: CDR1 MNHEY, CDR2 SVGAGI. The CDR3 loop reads CATLTLSGELFF. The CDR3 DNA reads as TGTGCCACCCTCACTCTTTCCGGGGAGCTGTTTTTT.

The CDR3 spells CASSWLAGDYEQYF. DNA for the CDR3: TGTGCCAGCAGTTGGCTAGCGGGAGACTACGAGCAGTACTTC. This rearrangement joins TRBV6-2 or TRBV6-3 to TRBJ2-7; the match to TRBD2 covers 10 bases. Germline assignment: CDR1 MNHEY and CDR2 SVGEGT. CDR3 size: 14 residues. V lost 4 bases, J lost 3 bases, and 3 bases stayed unmatched.

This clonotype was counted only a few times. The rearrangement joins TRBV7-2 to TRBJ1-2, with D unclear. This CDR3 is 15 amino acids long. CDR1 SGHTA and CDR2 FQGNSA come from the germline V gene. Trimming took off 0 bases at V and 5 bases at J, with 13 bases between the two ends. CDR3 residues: CASSLAGTPNYGYTF. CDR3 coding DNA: TGTGCCAGCAGCTTAGCGGGTACACCCAATTATGGCTACACCTTC.

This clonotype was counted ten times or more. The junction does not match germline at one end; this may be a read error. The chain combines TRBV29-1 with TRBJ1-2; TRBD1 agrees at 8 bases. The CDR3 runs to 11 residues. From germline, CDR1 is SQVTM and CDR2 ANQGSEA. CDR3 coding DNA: TGCAGCGTTTCGGGGACAGGCGTTTTCCTCTTC. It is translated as CSVSGTGVFLF. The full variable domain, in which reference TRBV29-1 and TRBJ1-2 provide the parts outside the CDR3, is SAVISQKPSRDICQRGTSLTIQCQVDSQVTMMFWYRQQPGQSLTLIATANQGSEATYESGFVIDKFPISRPNLTFSTLTVSNMSPEDSSIYLCSVSGTGVFLFGSGTRLTVV.

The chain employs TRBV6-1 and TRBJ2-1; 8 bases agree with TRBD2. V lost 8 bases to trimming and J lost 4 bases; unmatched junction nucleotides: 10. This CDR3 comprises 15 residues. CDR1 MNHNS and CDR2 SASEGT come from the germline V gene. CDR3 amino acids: CASSSLAGFYNEQFF. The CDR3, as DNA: TGTGCCAGCTCGTCGCTAGCGGGTTTTTACAATGAGCAGTTCTTC.

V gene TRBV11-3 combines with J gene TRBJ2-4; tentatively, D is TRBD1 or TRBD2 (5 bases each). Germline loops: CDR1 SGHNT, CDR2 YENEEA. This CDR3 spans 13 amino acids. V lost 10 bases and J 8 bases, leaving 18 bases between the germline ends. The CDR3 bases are TGTGCCACCACCGTGGGGGTCGGGGACATTCAGTACTTC. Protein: CATTVGVGDIQYF.

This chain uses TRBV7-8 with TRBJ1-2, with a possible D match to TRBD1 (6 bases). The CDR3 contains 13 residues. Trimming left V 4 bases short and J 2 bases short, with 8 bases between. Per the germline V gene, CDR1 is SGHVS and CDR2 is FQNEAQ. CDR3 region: CASSSDSNYGYTF. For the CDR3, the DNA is TGTGCCAGCAGCTCGGACAGCAACTATGGCTACACCTTC.

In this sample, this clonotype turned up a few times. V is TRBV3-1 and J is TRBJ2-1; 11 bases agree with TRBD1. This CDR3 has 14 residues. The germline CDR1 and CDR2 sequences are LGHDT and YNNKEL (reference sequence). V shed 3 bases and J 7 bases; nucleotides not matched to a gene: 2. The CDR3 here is CASSHRDRGNEQFF. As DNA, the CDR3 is TGTGCCAGCAGCCATCGGGACAGGGGGAATGAGCAGTTCTTC.

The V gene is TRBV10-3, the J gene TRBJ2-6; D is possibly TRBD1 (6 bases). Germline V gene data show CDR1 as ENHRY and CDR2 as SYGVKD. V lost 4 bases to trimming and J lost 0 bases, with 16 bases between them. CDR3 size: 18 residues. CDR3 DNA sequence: TGTGCCATCAGTGTCCGGGACACTCCGTACTCTGGGGCCAACGTCCTGACTTTC. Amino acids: CAISVRDTPYSGANVLTF.

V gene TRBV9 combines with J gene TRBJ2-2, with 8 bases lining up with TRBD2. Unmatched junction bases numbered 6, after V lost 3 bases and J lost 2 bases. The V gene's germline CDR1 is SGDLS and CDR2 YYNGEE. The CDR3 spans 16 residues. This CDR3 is CASSARGGRNTGELFF. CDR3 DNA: TGTGCCAGCAGCGCCCGGGGGGGCCGTAACACCGGGGAGCTGTTTTTT. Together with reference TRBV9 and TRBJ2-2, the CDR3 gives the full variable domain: DSGVTQTPKHLITATGQRVTLRCSPRSGDLSVYWYQQSLDQGLQFLIQYYNGEERAKGNILERFSAQQFPDLHSELNLSSLELGDSALYFCASSARGGRNTGELFFGEGSRLTVL.

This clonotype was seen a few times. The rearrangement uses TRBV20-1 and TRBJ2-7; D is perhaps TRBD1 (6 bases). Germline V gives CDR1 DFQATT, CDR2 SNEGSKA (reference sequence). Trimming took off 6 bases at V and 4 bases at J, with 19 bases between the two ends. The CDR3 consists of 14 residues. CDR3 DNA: TGCAGTGCCCCCATCCCGACAGGTGGGTACGAGCAGTACTTC. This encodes CSAPIPTGGYEQYF.

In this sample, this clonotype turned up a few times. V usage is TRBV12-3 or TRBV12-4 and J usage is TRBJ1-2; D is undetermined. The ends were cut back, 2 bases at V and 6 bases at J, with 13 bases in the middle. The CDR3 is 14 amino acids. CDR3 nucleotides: TGTGCCAGCAGTTTACGTCGGACGGACGATGGCTACACCTTC. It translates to CASSLRRTDDGYTF.

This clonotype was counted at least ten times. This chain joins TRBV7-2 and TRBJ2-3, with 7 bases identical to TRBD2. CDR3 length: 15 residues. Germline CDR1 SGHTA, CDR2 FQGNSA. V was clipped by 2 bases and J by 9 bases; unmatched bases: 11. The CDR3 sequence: CASSLRRGYSATQYF. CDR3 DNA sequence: TGTGCCAGCAGCTTAAGGCGGGGGTACAGTGCAACGCAGTATTTT.